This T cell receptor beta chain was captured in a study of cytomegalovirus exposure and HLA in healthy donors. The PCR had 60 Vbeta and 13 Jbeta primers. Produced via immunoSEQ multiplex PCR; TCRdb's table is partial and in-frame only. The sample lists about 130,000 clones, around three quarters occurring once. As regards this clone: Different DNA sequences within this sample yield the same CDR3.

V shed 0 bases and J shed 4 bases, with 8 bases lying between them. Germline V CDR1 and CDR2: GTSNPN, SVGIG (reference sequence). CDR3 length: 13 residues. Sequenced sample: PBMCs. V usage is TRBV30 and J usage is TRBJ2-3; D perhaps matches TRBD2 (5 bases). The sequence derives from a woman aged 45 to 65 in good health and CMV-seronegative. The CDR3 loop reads CAWSVRGSDTQYF. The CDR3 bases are TGTGCCTGGAGTGTACGGGGATCAGATACGCAGTATTTT.